The clone carrying this T cell receptor (beta chain) has only a few counts. Its antigen is not identified. These data come from a study of T-cell reconstitution after alpha-beta-depleted transplantation in children. Unique molecular identifiers were incorporated when the TCRbeta library was constructed. Using its own MiXCR run on the PCR reads, TCRdb lists one record per CDR3 protein. The sample lists about 580,000 distinct CDR3 sequences, 20% to 25% seen once, with less than 15% in the top ten. Study observations and caveats: Alpha-beta T cells present about two months after transplant were reported to originate from several hundred expanded graft clones. Some patients owed their high day-60 TCRbeta diversity to surviving recipient T cells and thymic progenitors.

Unmatched junction bases numbered 6, after V lost 6 bases and J lost 8 bases. The CDR3 is 13 residues long. The V gene's germline CDR1 is MNHNY and CDR2 SVGAGI (reference sequence). The sequences come from PBMCs, mostly from graft donor cells, collected 360 days after TCRalphabeta/CD19-depleted stem cell transplant. The V gene is TRBV6-6, the J gene TRBJ1-4, with TRBD1 identical over 7 bases. The TCR originated in a boy younger than two who had a stem cell transplant for acute myeloid leukemia, so the T cells may come from the graft donor. The CDR3 region is CASSIDRDEKLFF. In nucleotides, the CDR3 is TGTGCCAGCAGCATAGACAGGGACGAAAAACTGTTTTTT.